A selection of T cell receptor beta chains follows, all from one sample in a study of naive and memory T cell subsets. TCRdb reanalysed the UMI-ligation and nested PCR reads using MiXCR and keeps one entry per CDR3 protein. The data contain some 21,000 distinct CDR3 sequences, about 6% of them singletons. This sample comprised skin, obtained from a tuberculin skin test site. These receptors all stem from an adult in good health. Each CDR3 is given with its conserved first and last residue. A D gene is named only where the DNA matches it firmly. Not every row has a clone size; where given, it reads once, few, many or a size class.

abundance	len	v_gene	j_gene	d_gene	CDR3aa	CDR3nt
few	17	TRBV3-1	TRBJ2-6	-	CASSQDPDNSGANVLTF	TGTGCCAGCAGCCAAGACCCCGACAACTCTGGGGCCAACGTCCTGACTTTC
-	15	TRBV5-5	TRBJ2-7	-	CASSLGAGLIYEQYF	TGTGCCAGCAGCTTGGGGGCGGGACTCATCTACGAGCAGTACTTC
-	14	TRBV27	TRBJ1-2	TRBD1	CASSDRATNYGYTF	TGTGCCAGCAGCGACAGGGCCACTAACTATGGCTACACCTTC
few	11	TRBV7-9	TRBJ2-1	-	CASHNYNEQFF	TGTGCCAGCCATAATTACAATGAGCAGTTCTTC
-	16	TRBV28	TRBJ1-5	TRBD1	CASRLSDRPVNQPQHF	TGTGCCAGCCGCCTCTCGGACAGGCCCGTCAATCAGCCCCAGCATTTT
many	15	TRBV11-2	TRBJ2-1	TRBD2	CASSDGLGYINEQFF	TGTGCCAGCAGCGACGGACTAGGGTATATCAATGAGCAGTTCTTC
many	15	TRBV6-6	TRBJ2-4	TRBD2	CASSYSPEGGNIQYF	TGTGCCAGCAGTTACTCCCCTGAGGGAGGGAACATTCAGTACTTC
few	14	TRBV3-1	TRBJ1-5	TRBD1	CASSQGDRGHVPIF	TGTGCCAGCAGCCAGGGGGACAGGGGGCACGTACCGATTTTT
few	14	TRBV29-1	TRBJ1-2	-	CSVENSPYNYGYTF	TGCAGCGTTGAAAATTCGCCTTATAACTATGGCTACACCTTC
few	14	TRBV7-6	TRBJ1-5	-	CASSLGPRNQPQHF	TGTGCCAGCAGCCTGGGCCCCCGGAATCAGCCCCAGCATTTT
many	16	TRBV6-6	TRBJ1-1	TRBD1	CASSFGTGGAGTEAFF	TGTGCCAGCAGTTTCGGGACAGGGGGCGCGGGCACTGAAGCTTTCTTT
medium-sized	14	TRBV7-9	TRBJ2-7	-	CASSLGPTPYEQYF	TGTGCCAGCAGCTTGGGACCGACACCCTACGAGCAGTACTTC
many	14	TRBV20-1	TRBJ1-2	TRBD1	CSAEKGARGYGYTF	TGCAGTGCTGAGAAGGGGGCGCGGGGCTATGGCTACACCTTC
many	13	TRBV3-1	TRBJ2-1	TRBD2	CASTPGLAYEQFF	TGTGCCAGCACACCGGGACTAGCATATGAGCAGTTCTTC
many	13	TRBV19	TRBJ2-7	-	CASKGRATYEQYF	TGTGCCAGCAAAGGACGGGCTACCTACGAGCAGTACTTC